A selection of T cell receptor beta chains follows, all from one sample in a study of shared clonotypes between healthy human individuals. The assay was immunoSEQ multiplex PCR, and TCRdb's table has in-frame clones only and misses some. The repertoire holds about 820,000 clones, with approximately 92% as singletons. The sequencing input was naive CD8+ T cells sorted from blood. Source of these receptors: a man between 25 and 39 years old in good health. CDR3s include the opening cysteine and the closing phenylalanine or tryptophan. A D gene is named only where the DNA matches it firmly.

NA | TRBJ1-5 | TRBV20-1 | CSAGELPQHF | TGCAGTGCTGGAGAATTGCCCCAGCATTTT
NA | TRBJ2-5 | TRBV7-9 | CASSLTQQETQYF | TGTGCCAGCAGCTTAACACAGCAAGAGACCCAGTACTTC
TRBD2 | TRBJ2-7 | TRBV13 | CASSAGSSGYAYF | TGTGCCAGCAGCGCAGGATCTAGCGGGTATGCGTACTTC
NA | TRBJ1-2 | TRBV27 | CAREGGKRF | TGTGCCAGGGAGGGAGGGAAGCGCTTC
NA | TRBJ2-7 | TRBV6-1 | CASLSYYEQYF | TGTGCCAGCCTATCATACTACGAGCAGTACTTC
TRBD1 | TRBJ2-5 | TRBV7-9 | CASSPWTGKETQYF | TGTGCCAGCAGCCCTTGGACAGGGAAAGAGACCCAGTACTTC
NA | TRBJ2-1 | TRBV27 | CASSTPGVEFF | TGTGCCAGCAGTACCCCGGGAGTGGAGTTCTTC
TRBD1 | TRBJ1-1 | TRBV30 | CAWSTIQGVGEAFF | TGTGCCTGGAGCACAATACAGGGGGTGGGTGAAGCTTTCTTT
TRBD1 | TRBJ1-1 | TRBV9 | CASSVAAIPRDRGTEAFF | TGTGCCAGCAGCGTAGCAGCGATCCCCCGGGACAGGGGGACTGAAGCTTTCTTT
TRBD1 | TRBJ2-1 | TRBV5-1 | CASSLTGGIYNEQFF | TGCGCCAGCAGCTTGACAGGGGGAATCTACAATGAGCAGTTCTTC
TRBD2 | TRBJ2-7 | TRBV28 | CASSFAGTNPYYEQYF | TGTGCCAGCAGTTTCGCGGGGACTAATCCTTACTACGAGCAGTACTTC
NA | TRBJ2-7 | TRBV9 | CASSVGGTATYEQYF | TGTGCCAGCAGCGTAGGTGGGACCGCCACCTACGAGCAGTACTTC
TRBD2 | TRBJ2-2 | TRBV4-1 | CASSQDTTSGSGGELFF | TGCGCCAGCAGCCAAGATACGACTAGCGGGAGTGGCGGGGAGCTGTTTTTT
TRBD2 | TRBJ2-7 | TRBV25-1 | CASSWTSGEQYF | TGTGCCAGCAGTTGGACTAGCGGCGAGCAGTACTTC
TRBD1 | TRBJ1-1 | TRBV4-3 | CASSLRQGHTEAFF | TGCGCCAGCAGCCTTAGACAGGGGCATACTGAAGCTTTCTTT
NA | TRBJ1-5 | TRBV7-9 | CASSSSGGGDQPQHF | TGTGCCAGCAGTAGTAGTGGGGGCGGGGATCAGCCCCAGCATTTT
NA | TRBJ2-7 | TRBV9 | CASSTRGVIYEQYF | TGTGCCAGCAGCACAAGGGGGGTCATCTACGAGCAGTACTTC
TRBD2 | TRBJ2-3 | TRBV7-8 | CASSSLAGGEHTDTQYF | TGTGCCAGCAGCAGTCTAGCGGGAGGCGAGCACACAGATACGCAGTATTTT
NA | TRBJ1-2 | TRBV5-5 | CASSLARVDGYTF | TGTGCCAGCAGCTTGGCTAGGGTTGATGGCTACACCTTC
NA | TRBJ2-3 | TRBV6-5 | CASSYGVADTQYF | TGTGCCAGCAGTTACGGCGTCGCAGATACGCAGTATTTT
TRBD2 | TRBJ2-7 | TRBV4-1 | CASSQESGLAGDNEQYF | TGCGCCAGCAGCCAAGAGTCAGGACTAGCGGGAGACAACGAGCAGTACTTC
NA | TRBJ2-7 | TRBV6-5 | CASSLRGPYEQYF | TGTGCCAGCAGCCTCCGGGGACCCTACGAGCAGTACTTC
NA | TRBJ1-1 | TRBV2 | CASKLAMNTEAFF | TGTGCCAGCAAACTAGCCATGAACACTGAAGCTTTCTTT
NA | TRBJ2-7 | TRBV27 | CASSLGQFDYEQYF | TGTGCCAGCAGTTTAGGTCAATTCGACTACGAGCAGTACTTC
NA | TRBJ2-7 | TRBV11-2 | CASSEPFAGKGGTYEQYF | TGTGCCAGCAGCGAGCCCTTCGCGGGGAAGGGGGGGACCTACGAGCAGTACTTC
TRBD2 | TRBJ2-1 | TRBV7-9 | CASRATSGSIYNEQFF | TGTGCCAGCAGAGCCACTAGCGGGAGTATTTACAATGAGCAGTTCTTC
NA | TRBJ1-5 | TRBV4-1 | CASSPRGGSNQPQHF | TGCGCCAGCAGCCCCCGAGGGGGTAGCAATCAGCCCCAGCATTTT
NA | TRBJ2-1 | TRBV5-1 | CASSLKGVSSYNEQFF | TGCGCCAGCAGCTTGAAAGGGGTCAGCTCCTACAATGAGCAGTTCTTC
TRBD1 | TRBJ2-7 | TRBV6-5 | CASSTSDRVGEQYF | TGTGCCAGCAGTACCTCCGACAGGGTGGGGGAGCAGTACTTC
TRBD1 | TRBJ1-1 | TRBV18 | CASSPLARDRDRGTEAFF | TGTGCCAGCTCACCACTCGCCCGGGACAGGGATAGGGGCACTGAAGCTTTCTTT
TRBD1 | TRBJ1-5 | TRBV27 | CASSFTTGGQPQHF | TGTGCCAGCAGTTTTACTACAGGGGGTCAGCCCCAGCATTTT
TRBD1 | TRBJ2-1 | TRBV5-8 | CASSPDRDNNEQFF | TGTGCCAGCAGCCCCGACAGGGATAACAATGAGCAGTTCTTC
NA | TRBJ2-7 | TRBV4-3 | CASSQGISGTYEQYF | TGCGCCAGCAGCCAAGGGATAAGCGGTACCTACGAGCAGTACTTC
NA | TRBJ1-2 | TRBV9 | CASSPEQGIYGYTF | TGTGCCAGCAGCCCAGAACAGGGTATCTATGGCTACACCTTC
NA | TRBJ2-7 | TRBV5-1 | CASSQPDSPYEQYF | TGCGCCAGCAGCCAACCGGACAGCCCCTACGAGCAGTACTTC
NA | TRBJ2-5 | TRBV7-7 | CASSTTGSGVETQYF | TGTGCTAGCAGCACCACAGGGAGCGGGGTTGAGACCCAGTACTTC
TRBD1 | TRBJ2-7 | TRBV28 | CASSSDRGPTNEQYF | TGTGCCAGCAGCAGTGACAGGGGGCCTACGAACGAGCAGTACTTC
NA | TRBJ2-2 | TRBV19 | CASSGTGELFF | TGTGCCAGTAGCGGCACCGGGGAGCTGTTTTTT
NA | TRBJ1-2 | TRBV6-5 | CASSYMGHENGYTF | TGTGCCAGCAGTTATATGGGACATGAGAATGGCTACACCTTC
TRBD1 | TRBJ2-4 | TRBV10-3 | CATQGVAKNIQYF | TGTGCCACCCAGGGGGTAGCCAAAAACATTCAGTACTTC
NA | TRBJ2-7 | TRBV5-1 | CASSPLDGSYEQYF | TGCGCCAGCAGCCCCCTAGACGGCTCCTACGAGCAGTACTTC